Listed below are T cell receptor beta chains from one sample, sequenced in a study of T-cell memory formation after mild COVID-19. A single record per CDR3 protein comes from TCRdb applying MiXCR to the 5' RACE reads. This sample has 550,000 to 700,000 distinct CDR3 sequences, with roughly 17% found just once. Sequencing was performed on PBMCs or a T cell subset sorted from them (not recorded which). Every receptor here comes from an adult woman who had mild COVID-19 (a few samples of this study predate the infection). Cell type and time point are not known. Both conserved end residues are part of each CDR3. The D gene is left open where the match is weak. Clone size appears in some rows only: once, few, many, or a class for an expanded clone.

CDR3 DNA	CDR3 protein	V gene	J gene	D gene	clone size
TGTGCCAGCAACAGGGGGGACAGTCAAGAGACCCAGTACTTC	CASNRGDSQETQYF	TRBV6-2/TRBV6-3	TRBJ2-5	TRBD1	.
TGTGCCAGCAGCGCGACGTCATCCAGGGTGCCCTACGAGCAGTACTTC	CASSATSSRVPYEQYF	TRBV7-9	TRBJ2-7	.	.
TGCAGTGCTAGTGGGGGAACGACTGAAGCTTTCTTT	CSASGGTTEAFF	TRBV20-1	TRBJ1-1	.	.
TGTGCCAGCAGCCAAGAGAGGAAAGGAGGAGAGACCCAGTACTTC	CASSQERKGGETQYF	TRBV3-1	TRBJ2-5	.	.
TGTGCCAGCAGTCAGATACTTACCGGGGAGCTGTTTTTT	CASSQILTGELFF	TRBV6-2/TRBV6-3	TRBJ2-2	.	.
TGCGCCAGCAGCTTAGGACAGGGAGGCCTCAGCGAGCAGTACTTC	CASSLGQGGLSEQYF	TRBV5-1	TRBJ2-7	TRBD1	.
TGCAGTGCTAGAGGCACTAGCGGGAGGAGTCAGGAGACCCAGTACTTC	CSARGTSGRSQETQYF	TRBV20-1	TRBJ2-5	TRBD2	.
TGTGCCAGCAGCCCGGACAGGCAGACGAACACCGGGGAGCTGTTTTTT	CASSPDRQTNTGELFF	TRBV5-6	TRBJ2-2	TRBD1	.
TGCGCCAGCAGCTGGGCCCCAGGGACAGATAATGAAAAACTGTTTTTT	CASSWAPGTDNEKLFF	TRBV4-1	TRBJ1-4	TRBD1	.
TGTGCCAGCACCCCGGGCATGAAAGAGACCCAGTACTTC	CASTPGMKETQYF	TRBV6-6	TRBJ2-5	.	few
TGTGCCAGCAGCTCCAACAGGGTGAGAGGGCCCCAGCATTTT	CASSSNRVRGPQHF	TRBV7-8	TRBJ1-5	.	.
TGCAGCGTTGTTACGGGTAGCATTCAGTACTTC	CSVVTGSIQYF	TRBV29-1	TRBJ2-4	.	many
TGTGCCAGCAGCCCCGGAGCTTTGGGGTACGAGCAGTACTTC	CASSPGALGYEQYF	TRBV7-2	TRBJ2-7	.	few
TGTGCCATCAGTGAGTATACCGGTCCTGTGAACACTGAAGCTTTCTTT	CAISEYTGPVNTEAFF	TRBV10-3	TRBJ1-1	.	.
TGTGCCAGCAGCCAACTGGACAGGGGGACCTATCAGCCCCAGCATTTT	CASSQLDRGTYQPQHF	TRBV4-2	TRBJ1-5	TRBD1	few
TGTGCCAGCAGCCCAGGGCAGGAGGAGACTGAAGCTTTCTTT	CASSPGQEETEAFF	TRBV28	TRBJ1-1	.	.
TGTGCCACCAGTTTTCGGGGAACTGGAAACACCATATATTTT	CATSFRGTGNTIYF	TRBV28	TRBJ1-3	.	many
TGTGCCAGTTATGGCTACACCTTC	CASYGYTF	TRBV27	TRBJ1-2	.	.
TGCGCCAGCAGCCAAGTATTCAACTTTAGGGCAGAAGACTATGGCTACACCTTC	CASSQVFNFRAEDYGYTF	TRBV4-1	TRBJ1-2	.	.
TGTGCCAGCTCACCTCAGGGGACAGGGATCACAGATACGCAGTATTTT	CASSPQGTGITDTQYF	TRBV18	TRBJ2-3	TRBD1	.
TGTGCCAGCAGCGAGGGCGGGAGTAACACTGAAGCTTTCTTT	CASSEGGSNTEAFF	TRBV9	TRBJ1-1	.	few
TGTGCCAGCAGTCCCAGGGGACATAACTATGGCTACACCTTC	CASSPRGHNYGYTF	TRBV12-3/TRBV12-4	TRBJ1-2	.	.
TGCGCCAGCAACGGGGGAGGGGTTGAGGATGAGCAGTTCTTC	CASNGGGVEDEQFF	TRBV5-1	TRBJ2-1	TRBD2	.
TGCGCCAGCAGCTTGGGGGGGACTAGCGCCCACTACGAGCAGTACTTC	CASSLGGTSAHYEQYF	TRBV5-1	TRBJ2-7	TRBD2	many
TGCGCCAGCAGCCAAGACCGTGGGGGTTCACCCCTCCACTTT	CASSQDRGGSPLHF	TRBV4-1	TRBJ1-6	.	few
TGTGCCAGCAGCGAAAACAGCATAATGAACACTGAAGCTTTCTTT	CASSENSIMNTEAFF	TRBV5-5	TRBJ1-1	.	.
TGTGCCAGCAGTTACGAGGCGCAGACAGGAATGTACGAGCAGTACTTC	CASSYEAQTGMYEQYF	TRBV6-2/TRBV6-3	TRBJ2-7	.	.